This T cell receptor beta chain originates from a study of T-cell reconstitution after alpha-beta-depleted transplantation in children. General study points: Several hundred expanded graft clones reportedly supplied alpha-beta T cells about two months after transplant. Surviving recipient T cells and thymic progenitors underlay high day-60 TCRbeta diversity in some patients.

The library targeted TCRbeta and was prepared with unique molecular identifiers. TCRdb reanalysed the PCR reads using MiXCR and keeps one entry per CDR3 protein. This sample has approximately 230,000 distinct CDR3 sequences, with roughly a quarter found just once. A remark on this clonotype: Its antigen is currently unknown.

CDR3 length: 15 residues. Unmatched junction bases numbered 8, after V lost 4 bases and J lost 8 bases. Germline loops: CDR1 MGHRA, CDR2 YSYEKL. Sequences were derived from PBMCs, mostly from graft donor cells, sampled 360 days after TCRalphabeta/CD19-depleted stem cell transplant. The chain has TRBV4-1 and TRBJ1-4; 9 nucleotides agree with TRBD1. This TCR was recovered from a female patient aged 2 to 10 who had a stem cell transplant for congenital amegakaryocytic thrombocytopenia, so the T cells may come from the graft donor. CDR3 sequence reads: CASSRPTGGREKLFF. For the CDR3, the DNA is TGCGCCAGCAGCCGGCCAACAGGGGGCAGGGAAAAACTGTTTTTT.